Below, one TCR beta chain is given with its context. Its target is not known. Subjects aged 18 to 65 presented with newly diagnosed hyperthyroidism of less than 2 months' duration. Every diagnosis used clinical symptoms, serum thyroxine and TRAb, thyroid ultrasound and orbital computed tomography. These data come from a study of T cells in Graves' hyperthyroidism and ophthalmopathy. The germline V gene has CDR1 MNHNS and CDR2 SASEGT. Trimming took 8 bases from V and 6 from J, leaving 11 bases between them. The CDR3 is 12 residues long. Study-level findings and limits: A median approximately 6.5 months before onset, the model predicted ophthalmopathy. In blood, most of the thyroid clonotypes expanded above 0.001 were also present.

TCR beta CDR3 sequences were amplified from RNA transcripts. HTBI primers were the set used in a first-round RT-PCR of the TCR CDR3. TCRdb re-called the multiplex PCR reads through MiXCR, storing one row per CDR3 protein. The table shows approximately 400,000 distinct CDR3 sequences, with 15% to 19% occurring only once. The rearrangement joins TRBV6-1 to TRBJ1-5; tentatively, D is TRBD1 (5 bases). The clonotype was recovered from a woman aged 18 to 35 with Graves' hyperthyroidism. Sequenced input: blood. The CDR3 loop reads CASREGTQPQHF. The CDR3 DNA reads as TGTGCCAGCCGAGAGGGGACTCAGCCCCAGCATTTT.